This T cell receptor beta chain derives from a study of beta chain features in type 1 diabetes. Whole-study results and caveats: People with Type 1 diabetes carried modestly yet significantly shorter TCRB CDR3s in all four CD4+ subsets.

Trimming cost V 2 bases and J 6 bases; bases outside gene matches: 13. From germline, CDR1 is SGHTA and CDR2 FQGNSA. The CDR3 covers 16 residues. A few counts support this clone. Its specificity is not known. The isolated RNA, all of it, was reverse transcribed, so expressed TCRB transcripts were what got sequenced. Repertoires were generated with immunoSEQ multiplex PCR, while TCRdb's copy carries only in-frame clones and drops some. Of around 350,000 clones in the sample, roughly an eighth were seen once. The sample comprised naive CD4+ T cells from blood. This chain links TRBV7-2 with TRBJ2-7; 7 nucleotides line up with TRBD2. The receptor was derived from a man aged 18 to 29 in good health. The CDR3 DNA follows: TGTGCCAGCAGCTTATCAGGTGCGGGAGCAGGCCCCGAGCAGTACTTC. This codes for CASSLSGAGAGPEQYF.